Listed here are 13 T cell receptor beta chains from one sample, sequenced in a study of molecular identifiers for immune sequencing clone quantification. TCRdb re-called the PCR reads with MiXCR, one entry per CDR3 protein. Of 85,000 to 100,000 distinct CDR3 sequences in the sample, 20% to 25% were seen once. The sample comprised naive CD8+ T cells from blood, with Jurkat cell RNA spiked in. Subset reported: FACS-sorted CD8+CD4-CCR7+CD45RA+ naive T cells. All receptors derive from a human donor in good health. Some libraries in this study had Jurkat cell RNA spiked in.

The rearrangement links TRBV6-2 or TRBV6-3 to TRBJ1-6; maybe TRBD1 (6 bases). Trimming left V 8 bases short and J 5 bases short, with 13 bases between. Germline assignment: CDR1 MNHEY and CDR2 SVGEGT. This CDR3 has 14 amino acids. CDR3 in DNA: TGTGCCAGCGGCCACCACAGGGATAATTCACCCCTCCACTTT. Translated: CASGHHRDNSPLHF.

On this clonotype itself: A much more abundant neighbour one base away suggests this may be a read error. V usage is TRBV23-1 and J usage is TRBJ2-7, with TRBD1 as a possible D gene (5 bases). TRBV23-1 is flagged as an ORF with uncertain function. V dropped 2 bases and J dropped 4 bases, with 15 bases sitting between them. CDR3 length: 15 amino acids. For the CDR3, the DNA is TGCGCCAGCAGTCAAATTACAGGCGCGACATACGAGCAGTACTTC. Amino acids: CASSQITGATYEQYF.

The J gene is TRBJ2-1, the V gene TRBV4-3; 13 bases align to TRBD2. The ends lost 3 bases at V and 4 bases at J; junction bases unmatched: 6. Germline lookup yields CDR1 LGHNA and CDR2 YSLEER. The CDR3 sequence is 17 residues long. CDR3 amino acids: CASSQARTSGGYNEQFF. CDR3 in DNA: TGCGCCAGCAGCCAGGCCCGGACTAGCGGGGGTTACAATGAGCAGTTCTTC.

This clonotype showed up many times. This chain connects TRBV2 to TRBJ2-6; D is ambiguous. Per germline, CDR1 SNHLY and CDR2 FYNNEI. CDR3 length: 13 residues. V lost 7 bases, J lost 1 base, and 5 bases lay in between. CDR3 region: CASTQSGANVLTF. For the CDR3, the DNA is TGTGCCAGCACCCAGTCTGGGGCCAACGTCCTGACTTTC.

The rearrangement uses TRBV20-1 and TRBJ2-1; maybe TRBD2 (7 bases). This CDR3 has 16 residues. The germline V and J ends were trimmed by 0 bases and 3 bases, with 15 bases remaining between them. Germline CDR1 is DFQATT and CDR2 is SNEGSKA (reference sequence). The CDR3 is CSAREGGRDYYNEQFF. As DNA, the CDR3 is TGCAGTGCTAGAGAGGGGGGGCGGGACTACTACAATGAGCAGTTCTTC.

This clonotype showed up many times. This chain joins TRBV4-1 and TRBJ2-5; weak D call: TRBD1 (6 bases). This CDR3 spans 14 amino acids. Germline CDR1 and CDR2: MGHRA and YSYEKL. Trimming removed 1 base at V and 5 bases at J, with 11 bases between. The CDR3 sequence is CASSQAQGPETQYF. The DNA for the CDR3 is TGCGCCAGCAGCCAAGCACAGGGACCCGAGACCCAGTACTTC.

This clonotype was counted many times. The chain joins TRBV27 to TRBJ2-7, with 7 bases that match TRBD1. V lost 4 bases and J lost 3; bases outside the gene matches: 3. CDR3 length: 13 residues. Germline CDR1 and CDR2: MNHEY and SMNVEV (reference sequence). The CDR3 nucleotides read TGTGCCAGCAGTTCGGGACAGCACTACGAGCAGTACTTC. It encodes CASSSGQHYEQYF.

The chain combines TRBV19 with TRBJ2-7; D might be TRBD1 (5 bases). This CDR3 region has 15 residues. Looked up from germline, CDR1 is LNHDA and CDR2 is SQIVND (reference sequence). Trimming left V 2 bases short and J 3 bases short, with 14 bases between. For the CDR3, the DNA is TGTGCCAGTAGTATAAGACAGTCCTTGGTCTACGAGCAGTACTTC. It is translated as CASSIRQSLVYEQYF.

This clonotype showed up many times. The chain carries TRBV12-3 or TRBV12-4 and TRBJ2-6; D is unresolved. This CDR3 is built from 18 residues. V was pared by 0 bases and J by 0 bases, with 12 bases between. The chain's CDR3 is CASSLAALKVSGANVLTF. Here the CDR3 DNA reads TGTGCCAGCAGTTTAGCGGCTTTAAAGGTCTCTGGGGCCAACGTCCTGACTTTC.

This clonotype occurred a few times. The V gene is TRBV12-3 or TRBV12-4, the J gene TRBJ2-6, with no clear D. This CDR3 spans 13 amino acids. V was trimmed by 7 bases and J by 1 base, leaving 5 bases between them. The CDR3 region is CASNLSGANVLTF. The CDR3, as DNA: TGTGCCAGCAATCTTTCTGGGGCCAACGTCCTGACTTTC.

The gene calls are TRBV28 and TRBJ1-2; TRBD1 matches 8 bases. The CDR3 contains 16 residues. CDR1 is MDHEN and CDR2 is SYDVKM in the germline V gene. The trim removed 3 bases at V and 0 bases at J, leaving 6 bases unmatched. CDR3 nucleotides: TGTGCCAGCAGTTTCCAGGGGGCGATCTCTAACTATGGCTACACCTTC. Translated, it gives CASSFQGAISNYGYTF.

This clonotype was detected ten times or more. The chain recombines TRBV11-2 with TRBJ2-3; 9 bases align to TRBD1. The CDR3 contains 16 residues. V trimming: 5 bases; J trimming: 2 bases; junction bases outside the gene matches: 8. Germline V gives CDR1 SGHAT, CDR2 FQNNGV. The CDR3 coding sequence is TGTGCCAGCAGCCCGGACAGGGGACAATTCACAGATACGCAGTATTTT. Translation gives CASSPDRGQFTDTQYF.

A remark on this clonotype: A clone one base away is much larger, so this may be a read error. The chain links TRBV9 to TRBJ2-3; 9 bases are shared with TRBD2. CDR3 length equals 16 residues. CDR1 is SGDLS, CDR2 YYNGEE, per germline. As DNA, the CDR3 is TGTGCCAGCAGCACCTCGGGAGCGGGAGGCACAGATATGCAGTATTTT. Residues: CASSTSGAGGTDMQYF.